The 31 T cell receptor beta chains listed next were all sequenced from one sample in a study of Graves' ophthalmopathy and Graves' hyperthyroidism (dated by TCRdb to 2016 to 2019). Instrument on record: Illumina HiSeq 2000. For repertoire sequencing, TCR beta CDR3 regions were amplified from RNA transcripts. The first round was an RT-PCR using HTBI primers with the Qiagen OneStep RT-PCR kit, and this first round was followed by a second-round multiplex PCR, then size selection and purification. Clones were called with MiXCR by TCRdb after fastp trimmed the public reads at Q25, and only in-frame beta chains were retained. Every CDR3 protein is listed once, alongside the most common genes and DNA of its rows. The sample table lists around 1.1 million distinct CDR3 sequences, 36% of them with a count of one. The ten largest clonotypes hold 11% of the sample. The sequencing input was peripheral blood or thyroid tissue (not recorded which). Receptor source: an adult man with Graves' hyperthyroidism.

This sequence joins TRBV27 and TRBJ2-7; D is uncertain. Germline values: CDR1 MNHEY, CDR2 SMNVEV (reference sequence). The CDR3 spans 14 residues. V gave up 5 bases and J gave up 2 bases, with 13 bases separating them. This chain's CDR3 is CASSPKTFTYEQYF. CDR3 bases: TGTGCCAGCAGTCCTAAGACGTTCACCTACGAGCAGTACTTC.

This sequence joins TRBV2 and TRBJ1-5, with 7 bases aligning to TRBD1. The CDR3 runs to 16 residues. Trimming removed 11 bases from V and 2 bases from J; junction bases left unmatched: 15. Germline assignment: CDR1 SNHLY and CDR2 FYNNEI. The CDR3 sequence is CAWSAIQGLGNQPQHF. CDR3 nucleotides: TGTGCCTGGAGTGCAATACAGGGGTTGGGCAATCAGCCCCAGCATTTT.

This chain joins TRBV15 and TRBJ1-1; 10 nucleotides align to TRBD1. This CDR3 has 17 residues. V shed 3 bases and J 5 bases; nucleotides not matched to a gene: 12. Germline loops: CDR1 LNHNV, CDR2 YYDKDF (reference sequence). The CDR3, as DNA: TGTGCCACCAGCAGTTTAGCCCGACAGGGGGCGTATACTGAAGCTTTCTTT. Translated, it gives CATSSLARQGAYTEAFF.

The J gene is TRBJ1-1, the V gene TRBV10-2; no firm D call. CDR1 is WSHSY, CDR2 SAAADI, per germline. The V end was cut by 3 bases, the J end by 11 bases, with 13 bases between. The CDR3 totals 12 residues. The CDR3 sequence: CASSESTIRAFF. In DNA, the CDR3 is TGCGCCAGCAGTGAATCAACAATCAGGGCTTTCTTT.

This sequence joins TRBV7-8 and TRBJ2-5, with a tentative D call TRBD2 (7 bases). Trimming cost V 6 bases and J 7 bases, with 12 bases left between them. There are 12 residues in the CDR3. The germline gives CDR1 SGHVS, CDR2 FQNEAQ. CDR3 coding DNA: TGTGCCAGCAGGGTAGGGGGGGGGACCCAGTACTTC. Translation gives CASRVGGGTQYF. The whole variable domain, filled in from reference TRBV7-8 and TRBJ2-5, reads GAGVSQSPRYKVAKRGQDVALRCDPISGHVSLFWYQQALGQGPEFLTYFQNEAQLDKSGLPSDRFFAERPEGSVSTLKIQRTQQEDSAVYLCASRVGGGTQYFGPGTRLLVL.

V and J are TRBV10-3 and TRBJ2-5, with a possible D match to TRBD1 (6 bases). The V and J ends lost 11 bases and 5 bases respectively, with 18 bases between them. The CDR3 is made up of 13 amino acids. Germline V gives CDR1 ENHRY, CDR2 SYGVKD. The CDR3 nucleotides read TGTGCCGGCCGAGGGGGTAGCGCGGAGACCCAGTACTTC. It translates to CAGRGGSAETQYF.

This clonotype occurred once. The J gene is TRBJ2-7, the V gene TRBV11-2, with D perhaps TRBD1 (6 bases). V lost 3 bases and J 0 bases, leaving 15 bases between the germline ends. The CDR3 sequence is 16 residues long. Per germline, CDR1 SGHAT and CDR2 FQNNGV. In nucleotides, the CDR3 is TGTGCCAGCAGCTTCGACGGGACAACGAGCTCCTACGAGCAGTACTTC. Translating it yields CASSFDGTTSSYEQYF.

As regards this clonotype: A much larger clone is a single base away; this may be a read error. The V gene is TRBV20-1, the J gene TRBJ1-2, with TRBD1 matching 7 bases. Germline CDR1 is DFQATT and CDR2 is SNEGSKA (reference sequence). The CDR3 is made up of 16 amino acids. J gave up 0 bases and V 0 bases, and 7 bases lay outside the gene matches. The CDR3 loop is CSARDIGTATNYGYTF. Written as DNA, the CDR3 is TGCAGTGCTAGAGATATCGGGACAGCGACTAACTATGGCTACACCTTC.

This clonotype was detected many times. The chain is built from TRBV11-2 and TRBJ2-7, with 9 bases fitting TRBD2. J was trimmed by 7 bases and V by 0 bases; bases with no gene match: 7. Looked up from germline, CDR1 is SGHAT and CDR2 is FQNNGV. The CDR3 contains 15 residues. The CDR3 here is CASSLDLAGGREQYF. For the CDR3, the DNA is TGTGCCAGCAGCTTAGATCTTGCGGGGGGGAGGGAGCAGTACTTC.

This clonotype was counted ten times or more. This sequence joins TRBV29-1 and TRBJ1-2; 8 bases map to TRBD1. Germline values: CDR1 SQVTM, CDR2 ANQGSEA. Unmatched junction bases numbered 11, after V lost 6 bases and J lost 5 bases. CDR3 size: 14 residues. The CDR3 sequence: CSVTQRQGAYGYTF. The CDR3 DNA reads TGCAGCGTAACCCAAAGGCAGGGGGCGTATGGCTACACCTTC. The full variable domain, with the rest looked up from reference TRBV29-1 and TRBJ1-2, is SAVISQKPSRDICQRGTSLTIQCQVDSQVTMMFWYRQQPGQSLTLIATANQGSEATYESGFVIDKFPISRPNLTFSTLTVSNMSPEDSSIYLCSVTQRQGAYGYTFGSGTRLTVV.

This chain connects TRBV13 to TRBJ1-4; 12 bases agree with TRBD1. V was pared by 6 bases and J by 8 bases, with 10 bases of the junction left unmatched. This CDR3 spans 16 amino acids. Germline V gene data show CDR1 as PRHDT and CDR2 as FYEKMQ (reference sequence). The CDR3 DNA reads TGTGCCAGCAGACGCGGGACAGGGGGCGCGGGGGAAAAACTGTTTTTT. Translation gives CASRRGTGGAGEKLFF.

The V gene is TRBV10-2, the J gene TRBJ1-2; 7 bases are a match to TRBD1. The CDR3 is made up of 15 amino acids. V dropped 2 bases and J dropped 4; count of bases not matched to a gene: 7. Germline V gene sequence: CDR1 WSHSY, CDR2 SAAADI. The CDR3 DNA sequence: TGCGCCAGCAGTGAGCCGGGCAGGGGGGTCTATGGCTACACCTTC. This sequence encodes CASSEPGRGVYGYTF.

This clonotype was recorded many times. The rearrangement links TRBV4-1 to TRBJ1-2, with D perhaps TRBD1 (5 bases). CDR3 length: 16 residues. Germline values: CDR1 MGHRA, CDR2 YSYEKL. Between the trimmed V and J ends, which lost 3 bases and 5 bases, there was a span of 19 bases. The CDR3 DNA reads as TGCGCCAGCAGCCAGGCCGGGACTCGCAAGCCGTATGGCTACACCTTC. As protein: CASSQAGTRKPYGYTF.

This clonotype showed up many times. This chain links TRBV29-1 with TRBJ2-5; D is perhaps TRBD1 (6 bases). The germline CDR1 and CDR2 sequences are SQVTM and ANQGSEA. The CDR3 has 13 residues. V lost 1 base to trimming and J lost 2 bases, with 8 bases between them. As DNA, the CDR3 is TGCAGCGTTGAAGTCGGACAGCAAGAGACCCAGTACTTC. Its protein is CSVEVGQQETQYF. The full variable domain, rest sourced from reference TRBV29-1 and TRBJ2-5, is SAVISQKPSRDICQRGTSLTIQCQVDSQVTMMFWYRQQPGQSLTLIATANQGSEATYESGFVIDKFPISRPNLTFSTLTVSNMSPEDSSIYLCSVEVGQQETQYFGPGTRLLVL.

This rearrangement joins TRBV12-3 or TRBV12-4 to TRBJ2-2, with TRBD2 matching over 11 bases. J was trimmed by 7 bases and V by 3 bases; bases with no gene match: 16. CDR3 size: 19 residues. The CDR3 nucleotides read TGTGCCAGCAGTTTCGTGGTTCGTAGACTAGCGGGATTTGTCGGGGAGCTGTTTTTT. It encodes CASSFVVRRLAGFVGELFF.

This clonotype occurred many times. This chain joins TRBV7-6 and TRBJ2-7; D is possibly TRBD1 (5 bases). The germline gives CDR1 SGHVS, CDR2 FNYEAQ. The ends were cut back, 6 bases at V and 1 base at J, with 13 bases in the middle. This CDR3 comprises 14 residues. This chain's CDR3 is CASSPQDASYEQYF. DNA for the CDR3: TGTGCCAGCAGTCCACAGGATGCGTCCTACGAGCAGTACTTC.

The rearrangement joins TRBV28 to TRBJ1-2, with D tentatively TRBD1 (5 bases). Germline V CDR1 and CDR2: MDHEN, SYDVKM. V gave up 3 bases and J gave up 1 base, with 12 bases separating them. This CDR3 has 15 residues. CDR3 region: CASSFRGANNYGYTF. The CDR3, as DNA: TGTGCCAGCAGTTTTCGAGGGGCCAATAACTATGGCTACACCTTC.

Comment on this clonotype: The junction does not match germline at one end; this may be a read error. The CDR3 loop is CSVENQGEALF. Written as DNA, the CDR3 is TGCAGCGTTGAAAATCAGGGTGAAGCTCTCTTT. V and J are TRBV29-1 and TRBJ1-1; perhaps TRBD1 as D (5 bases). The CDR3 runs 11 residues. Germline V gene lookup returns CDR1 SQVTM and CDR2 ANQGSEA.

There are a few counts of this clonotype. The chain carries TRBV7-6 and TRBJ1-6, with D perhaps matching TRBD1 (5 bases). The CDR3 totals 15 residues. Germline assignment: CDR1 SGHVS and CDR2 FNYEAQ. The V end was cut by 3 bases, the J end by 9 bases, with 15 bases between. CDR3 residues: CASSFVQAQGSPLHF. Written as DNA, the CDR3 is TGTGCCAGCAGCTTCGTCCAGGCGCAGGGTTCACCCCTCCACTTT.

Many counts were recorded for this clonotype. The chain couples TRBV24-1 to TRBJ1-2, with D maybe TRBD1 (5 bases). The ends were cut back, 3 bases at V and 6 bases at J, with 19 bases in the middle. Germline V lookup: CDR1 KGHDR, CDR2 SFDVKD. This CDR3 spans 16 amino acids. CDR3 residues: CATSDPPGPERNGYTF. In nucleotides, the CDR3 is TGTGCCACCAGTGATCCCCCGGGGCCCGAGCGGAATGGCTACACCTTC.

The rearrangement joins TRBV7-2 to TRBJ2-7; D is unclear. Trimming pared 4 bases from V and 2 bases from J, leaving 9 bases between. This CDR3 comprises 13 residues. Germline-derived CDR1 and CDR2 are SGHTA and FQGNSA. The CDR3 nucleotides are TGTGCCAGCAGCTCCAACGGTGCCTACGAGCAGTACTTC. It encodes CASSSNGAYEQYF.

This clonotype was observed at least ten times. The rearrangement links TRBV11-2 to TRBJ1-3; D may be TRBD1 (5 bases). From germline, CDR1 is SGHAT and CDR2 FQNNGV. This CDR3 spans 14 amino acids. V lost 4 bases and J lost 9, with 16 bases in between. CDR3 residues: CASSSGPGSGTIYF. The CDR3 DNA sequence: TGTGCCAGCAGCTCGGGACCGGGATCCGGCACCATATATTTT.

Ten or more counts support this clonotype. This sequence joins TRBV20-1 and TRBJ1-5; the match to TRBD1 covers 10 bases. Germline CDR1 DFQATT, CDR2 SNEGSKA (reference sequence). Trimming at V came to 3 bases and at J to 5 bases, leaving 7 bases not matched to a gene. The CDR3 is 15 amino acids. Here the CDR3 reads CSARLLGQGDQPQHF. Here the CDR3 DNA reads TGCAGTGCTAGGCTCCTCGGACAGGGGGATCAGCCCCAGCATTTT.

As for this clonotype: Germline and junction disagree at one end, which may indicate a read error. V and J are TRBV15 and TRBJ2-2, with 7 bases aligning to TRBD1. The CDR3 has 15 residues. CDR1 LNHNV and CDR2 YYDKDF come from the germline V gene (reference sequence). As DNA, the CDR3 is TGTGCCACCAGGAGAGGGGGCACGAACACCGGGGAGCTGTCTTGG. As protein: CATRRGGTNTGELSW.

This chain connects TRBV20-1 to TRBJ1-6, with TRBD1 as a possible D gene (6 bases). Trimming took 7 bases from V and 0 from J, leaving 22 bases between them. This CDR3 is 18 amino acids long. Germline-derived CDR1 and CDR2 are DFQATT and SNEGSKA (reference sequence). The chain's CDR3 is CSERTGTTGSSYNSPLHF. For the CDR3, the DNA is TGCAGTGAGAGAACAGGGACGACGGGGAGCTCCTATAATTCACCCCTCCACTTT.

The table lists this clonotype with many counts. The chain links TRBV7-9 to TRBJ2-5; the match to TRBD2 covers 13 bases. J was trimmed by 4 bases and V by 5 bases; bases with no gene match: 4. The germline V gene encodes CDR1 SEHNR and CDR2 FQNEAQ (reference sequence). CDR3 length equals 15 residues. As DNA, the CDR3 is TGTGCCAGCAGCCCGCGGACTAGCGGGAGAGAGACCCAGTACTTC. Encoded protein: CASSPRTSGRETQYF.

This clonotype came up many times. V gene TRBV7-9 combines with J gene TRBJ2-7, with no clear D. Germline CDR1 SEHNR, CDR2 FQNEAQ (reference sequence). This CDR3 comprises 11 residues. The V end lost 11 bases, the J end lost 1 base, and 9 bases lay between the germline ends. The CDR3 DNA is TGTGCCGTCCTCGGTTCCTACGAGCAGTACTTC. This gives the protein CAVLGSYEQYF.

Only a few counts were recorded for this clonotype. The chain uses TRBV6-2 or TRBV6-3 and TRBJ1-1; 7 bases are a match to TRBD1. The CDR3 sequence is 12 residues long. V lost 6 bases and J lost 10; bases outside the gene matches: 8. Per germline, CDR1 MNHEY and CDR2 SVGEGT. CDR3 DNA sequence: TGTGCCAGCAGCCCCGACAGGGTTGGAGCTTTCTTT. Protein: CASSPDRVGAFF.

The chain recombines TRBV20-1 with TRBJ1-2; D unclear. V lost 1 base and J lost 3, with 6 bases in between. Germline values: CDR1 DFQATT, CDR2 SNEGSKA (reference sequence). This CDR3 is built from 12 residues. CDR3 amino acids: CSARVRDYGYTF. The CDR3, as DNA: TGCAGTGCTAGAGTGAGAGACTATGGCTACACCTTC.

Many counts were recorded for this clonotype. This CDR3 reads CSVRSGANTGELFF. CDR3 DNA: TGCAGCGTTAGGAGCGGGGCGAACACCGGGGAGCTGTTTTTT. The V gene is TRBV29-1, the J gene TRBJ2-2; 7 positions match TRBD2. Germline V lookup: CDR1 SQVTM, CDR2 ANQGSEA. V lost 5 bases, J lost 0 bases, and 3 bases stayed unmatched. CDR3 length: 14 amino acids.

This clonotype was seen a handful of times. The chain employs TRBV6-5 and TRBJ2-7; 8 nucleotides align to TRBD1. The germline CDR1 and CDR2 sequences are MNHEY and SVGAGI. J was trimmed by 3 bases and V by 2 bases; bases with no gene match: 6. The CDR3 has 15 residues. CDR3 region: CASSYHWTGIYEQYF. The DNA for the CDR3 is TGTGCCAGCAGTTACCATTGGACAGGGATCTACGAGCAGTACTTC.